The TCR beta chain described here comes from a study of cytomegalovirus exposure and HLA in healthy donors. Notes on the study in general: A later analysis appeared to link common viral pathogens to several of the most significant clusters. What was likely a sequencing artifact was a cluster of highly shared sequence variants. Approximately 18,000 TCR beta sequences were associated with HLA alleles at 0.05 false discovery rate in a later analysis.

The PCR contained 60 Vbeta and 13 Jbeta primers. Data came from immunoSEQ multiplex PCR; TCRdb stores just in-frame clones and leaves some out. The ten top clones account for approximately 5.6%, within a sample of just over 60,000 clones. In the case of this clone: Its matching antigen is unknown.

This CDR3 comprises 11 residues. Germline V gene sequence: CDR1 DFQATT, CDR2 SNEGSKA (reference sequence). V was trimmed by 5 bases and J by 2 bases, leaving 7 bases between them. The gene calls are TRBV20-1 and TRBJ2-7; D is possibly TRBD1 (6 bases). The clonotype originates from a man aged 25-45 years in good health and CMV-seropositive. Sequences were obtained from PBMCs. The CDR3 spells CSASGAYEQYF. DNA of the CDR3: TGCAGTGCTTCAGGGGCCTACGAGCAGTACTTC.